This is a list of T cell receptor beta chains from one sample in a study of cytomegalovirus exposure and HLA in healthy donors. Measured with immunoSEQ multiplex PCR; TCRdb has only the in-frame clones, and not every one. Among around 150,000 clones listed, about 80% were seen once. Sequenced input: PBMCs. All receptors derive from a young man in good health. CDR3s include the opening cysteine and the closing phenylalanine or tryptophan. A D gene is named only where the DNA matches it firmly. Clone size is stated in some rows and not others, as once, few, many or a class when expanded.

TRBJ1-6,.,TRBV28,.,TGTGCCAGCAGTTTCGATACTGGGGGCGGTTCACCCCTCCACTTT,CASSFDTGGGSPLHF
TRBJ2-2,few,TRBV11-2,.,TGTGCCAGCAGCCCACGACCCCCGGGATTAACCGGGGAGCTGTTTTTT,CASSPRPPGLTGELFF
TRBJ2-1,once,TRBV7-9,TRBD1,TGTGCCAGCAGTTACCCGGGACAGCTTTTTGAGCAGTTCTTC,CASSYPGQLFEQFF
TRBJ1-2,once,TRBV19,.,TGTGCCAGTAGGATCGCTCGGGGAGGCAACTATGGCTACACCTTC,CASRIARGGNYGYTF
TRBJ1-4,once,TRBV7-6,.,TGTGCCAGCGGTCCCCTAACAACTAATGAAAAACTGTTTTTT,CASGPLTTNEKLFF
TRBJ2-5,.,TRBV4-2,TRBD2,TGTGCCAGCAGCCCCTTCCCACTAGCGGGACGGGGGGGCCAGGAGACCCAGTACTTC,CASSPFPLAGRGGQETQYF
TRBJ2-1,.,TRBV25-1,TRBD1,TGTGCCAGCAGTGCCACCAGAGGGGGCCTGGACAATGAGCAGTTCTTC,CASSATRGGLDNEQFF
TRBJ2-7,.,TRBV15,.,TGTGCCACCAGCAGTCCTTATCGGGAGCCCCGCGAGCAGTACTTC,CATSSPYREPREQYF
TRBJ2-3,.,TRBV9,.,TGTGCCAGCAGCGTAAGCGGAGGCACAGATACGCAGTATTTT,CASSVSGGTDTQYF
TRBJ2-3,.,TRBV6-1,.,TGTGCCAGCAGCTCCGGGTCTATCACAGATACGCAGTATTTT,CASSSGSITDTQYF
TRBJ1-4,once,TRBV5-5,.,TGTGCCAGCAGCTTGGTCTCGGGGTGGTCGGATGAAAAACTGTTTTTT,CASSLVSGWSDEKLFF
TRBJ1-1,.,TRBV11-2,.,TGTGCCAGCAGCTTATTCGGTCAGGGGTTGAACACTGAAGCTTTCTTT,CASSLFGQGLNTEAFF
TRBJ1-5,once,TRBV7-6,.,TGTGCCAGCAGCTTAGCCGGGGAGGTGGGTCAGCCCCAGCATTTT,CASSLAGEVGQPQHF
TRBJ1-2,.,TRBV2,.,TGTGCCAGCAGTCCCGACAGACGATATGGCTACACCTTC,CASSPDRRYGYTF
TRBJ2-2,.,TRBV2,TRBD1,TGTGCCAGCAGTGACCAGGGGGCGAAGGAAGGGGAGCTGTTTTTT,CASSDQGAKEGELFF
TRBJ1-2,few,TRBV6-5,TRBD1,TGTGCCACCCACCAGGGACAGCGGGGCTACACCTTC,CATHQGQRGYTF
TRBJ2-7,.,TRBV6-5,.,TGTGCCAGCAGTTATTTACGGGGTTCTGCCTACGAGCAGTACTTC,CASSYLRGSAYEQYF
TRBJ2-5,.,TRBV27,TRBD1,TGTGCCAGCTCCGTCCCGGGACAGAGACCTAGGGAGACCCAGTACTTC,CASSVPGQRPRETQYF
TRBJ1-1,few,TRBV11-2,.,TGTGCCAGCAGCCCGAGGTACTCCACTGAAGCTTTCTTT,CASSPRYSTEAFF
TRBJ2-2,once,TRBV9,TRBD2,TGTGCCAGCAGCCCGACTAGCGGGAGGGCCCGGACCGGGGAGCTGTTTTTT,CASSPTSGRARTGELFF
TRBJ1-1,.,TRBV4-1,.,TGCGCCAGCAGCCAAGATGTGGTGACAGGCCTATTGAACACTGAAGCTTTCTTT,CASSQDVVTGLLNTEAFF
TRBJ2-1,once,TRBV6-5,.,TGTGCCAGCAGGACAGTTTACAATGAGCAGTTCTTC,CASRTVYNEQFF
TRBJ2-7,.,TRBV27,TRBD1,TGTGCCAGCAGTTTATCGGGGACAGGGTCCCAGCAGTACTTC,CASSLSGTGSQQYF
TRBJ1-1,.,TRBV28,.,TGTGCCACGTCGCTAGCCCCTCAGCGAACGGGACACGGGAACACTGAAGCTTTCTTT,CATSLAPQRTGHGNTEAFF
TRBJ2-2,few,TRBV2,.,TGTGCCAGCAGTAAAGACGCCCAGGCGGGCACCGGGGAGCTGTTTTTT,CASSKDAQAGTGELFF
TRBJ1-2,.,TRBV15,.,TGTGCCACCCGCAATACAGGAAACTATGGCTACACCTTC,CATRNTGNYGYTF
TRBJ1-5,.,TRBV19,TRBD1,TGTGCCAGTAGTTCCTCCGGGACAGGGGGCAATCAGCCCCAGCATTTT,CASSSSGTGGNQPQHF
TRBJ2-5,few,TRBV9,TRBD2,TGTGCCAGCAGCGTAGTAATGTCGGGAGGAGGGGCATCCCCACAAGAGACCCAGTACTTC,CASSVVMSGGGASPQETQYF
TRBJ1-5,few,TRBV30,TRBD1,TGTGCCTGGAATTCAGGGGGAAATCAGCCCCAGCATTTT,CAWNSGGNQPQHF
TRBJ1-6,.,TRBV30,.,TGTGCCTCCCGGCAGGGAAGCTCCTATAATTCACCCCTCCACTTT,CASRQGSSYNSPLHF
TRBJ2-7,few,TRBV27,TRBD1,TGTGCCAGCAGTCTGACAGGGGTCTACGAGCAGTACTTC,CASSLTGVYEQYF
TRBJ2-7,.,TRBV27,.,TGTGCCAGCAGTTTCGTGACGGGGTTTGGGGAGCAGTACTTC,CASSFVTGFGEQYF
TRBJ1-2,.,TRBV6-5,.,TGTGCCAGCAGCGCCCTCGGGAGCGGTGGCTACACCTTC,CASSALGSGGYTF
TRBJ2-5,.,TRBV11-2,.,TGTGCCAGCAGCAATAGGCAGGTGCAAGAGACCCAGTACTTC,CASSNRQVQETQYF
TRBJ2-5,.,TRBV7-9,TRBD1,TGTTCCAGCAGCACCCGGGACAGGGGGCGAGAGACCCAGTACTTC,CSSSTRDRGRETQYF
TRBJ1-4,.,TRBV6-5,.,TGTGCCAGCAGTTGGACAAGGGTCGAAAAACTGTTTTTT,CASSWTRVEKLFF
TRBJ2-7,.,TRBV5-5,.,TGTGCCAGCAGCACGACAGGGACTTTCGGCTACGAGCAGTACTTC,CASSTTGTFGYEQYF
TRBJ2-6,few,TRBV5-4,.,TGTGCCAGCAGCGGTGGAGGCTCTGGGGCCAACGTCCTGACTTTC,CASSGGGSGANVLTF
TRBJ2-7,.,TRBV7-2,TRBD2,TGTGCCAGCAGCAGAAGACTAGCGGGGGCGGAGTTC,CASSRRLAGAEF
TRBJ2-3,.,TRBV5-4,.,TGTGCCAGCACCTCCCGGTTAGCGGTAGATACGCAGTATTTT,CASTSRLAVDTQYF
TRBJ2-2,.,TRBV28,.,TGTGCCAGCAGTTTAGGCAGGGCGCCGGCCGGGGAGCTGTTTTTT,CASSLGRAPAGELFF
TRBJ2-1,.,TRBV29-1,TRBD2,TGCAGCGCCCGCGGGACTACAACCTACAATGAGCAGTTCTTC,CSARGTTTYNEQFF
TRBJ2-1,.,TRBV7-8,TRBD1,TGTGCCAGCAGCTTATACGGGACAGGGGACTACAATGAGCAGTTCTTC,CASSLYGTGDYNEQFF
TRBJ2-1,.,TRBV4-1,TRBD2,TGCGCCAGCAGCCACTACTTAGCGGGAGACGGCTTGATGGTTGAGCAGTTCTTC,CASSHYLAGDGLMVEQFF
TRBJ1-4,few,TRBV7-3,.,TGTGCCAGCAGCCCCGCCACGAGCGGTGAAAAACTGTTTTTT,CASSPATSGEKLFF
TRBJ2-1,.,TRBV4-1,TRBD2,TGCGCCAGCAGCCTCTTCGGACTAGCGGAGTCCTACAATGAGCAGTTCTTC,CASSLFGLAESYNEQFF
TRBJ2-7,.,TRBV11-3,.,TGTGCCAGCAGCTTAGCCCGGTCCCCCGGCTACGAGCAGTACTTC,CASSLARSPGYEQYF
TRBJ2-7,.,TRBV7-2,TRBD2,TGTGCCAGCAGCTTACAAGGCGGGAGCACCTACGAGCAGTACTTC,CASSLQGGSTYEQYF
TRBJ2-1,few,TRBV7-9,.,TGTGCCAGCAGCACCGGGACAACCGACTACAATGAGCAGTTCTTC,CASSTGTTDYNEQFF
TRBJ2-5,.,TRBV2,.,TGTGCCAGCAGCCATTTTCCGGGATCTGCGGAGACCCAGTACTTC,CASSHFPGSAETQYF
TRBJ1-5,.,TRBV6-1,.,TGTGCCAGCCGTCTGGGGGGGAACAATCAGCCCCAGCATTTT,CASRLGGNNQPQHF
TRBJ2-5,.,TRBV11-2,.,TGTGCCAGCAGCAAGACTAATTCGGAGACCCAGTACTTC,CASSKTNSETQYF
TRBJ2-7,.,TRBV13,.,TGTGCCAGCACCTCCGGGGCAGGGGAATACGAGCAGTACTTC,CASTSGAGEYEQYF
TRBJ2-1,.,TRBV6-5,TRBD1,TGTGCCAGCAGTTCCTTGACAGGGGGCGATGAGCAGTTCTTC,CASSSLTGGDEQFF
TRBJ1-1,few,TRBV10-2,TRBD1,TGCGCCAGCAATGCAGGGGGCGCTGAAGCTTTCTTT,CASNAGGAEAFF
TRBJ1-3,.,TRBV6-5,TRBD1,TGTGCCAGCAGCCGACAGGGTGACTCTGGAAACACCATATATTTT,CASSRQGDSGNTIYF
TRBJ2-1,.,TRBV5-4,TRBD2,TGTGCCAGCAGCCCTCGGCGAGCGGGAAGCTCCTACAATGAGCAGTTCTTC,CASSPRRAGSSYNEQFF